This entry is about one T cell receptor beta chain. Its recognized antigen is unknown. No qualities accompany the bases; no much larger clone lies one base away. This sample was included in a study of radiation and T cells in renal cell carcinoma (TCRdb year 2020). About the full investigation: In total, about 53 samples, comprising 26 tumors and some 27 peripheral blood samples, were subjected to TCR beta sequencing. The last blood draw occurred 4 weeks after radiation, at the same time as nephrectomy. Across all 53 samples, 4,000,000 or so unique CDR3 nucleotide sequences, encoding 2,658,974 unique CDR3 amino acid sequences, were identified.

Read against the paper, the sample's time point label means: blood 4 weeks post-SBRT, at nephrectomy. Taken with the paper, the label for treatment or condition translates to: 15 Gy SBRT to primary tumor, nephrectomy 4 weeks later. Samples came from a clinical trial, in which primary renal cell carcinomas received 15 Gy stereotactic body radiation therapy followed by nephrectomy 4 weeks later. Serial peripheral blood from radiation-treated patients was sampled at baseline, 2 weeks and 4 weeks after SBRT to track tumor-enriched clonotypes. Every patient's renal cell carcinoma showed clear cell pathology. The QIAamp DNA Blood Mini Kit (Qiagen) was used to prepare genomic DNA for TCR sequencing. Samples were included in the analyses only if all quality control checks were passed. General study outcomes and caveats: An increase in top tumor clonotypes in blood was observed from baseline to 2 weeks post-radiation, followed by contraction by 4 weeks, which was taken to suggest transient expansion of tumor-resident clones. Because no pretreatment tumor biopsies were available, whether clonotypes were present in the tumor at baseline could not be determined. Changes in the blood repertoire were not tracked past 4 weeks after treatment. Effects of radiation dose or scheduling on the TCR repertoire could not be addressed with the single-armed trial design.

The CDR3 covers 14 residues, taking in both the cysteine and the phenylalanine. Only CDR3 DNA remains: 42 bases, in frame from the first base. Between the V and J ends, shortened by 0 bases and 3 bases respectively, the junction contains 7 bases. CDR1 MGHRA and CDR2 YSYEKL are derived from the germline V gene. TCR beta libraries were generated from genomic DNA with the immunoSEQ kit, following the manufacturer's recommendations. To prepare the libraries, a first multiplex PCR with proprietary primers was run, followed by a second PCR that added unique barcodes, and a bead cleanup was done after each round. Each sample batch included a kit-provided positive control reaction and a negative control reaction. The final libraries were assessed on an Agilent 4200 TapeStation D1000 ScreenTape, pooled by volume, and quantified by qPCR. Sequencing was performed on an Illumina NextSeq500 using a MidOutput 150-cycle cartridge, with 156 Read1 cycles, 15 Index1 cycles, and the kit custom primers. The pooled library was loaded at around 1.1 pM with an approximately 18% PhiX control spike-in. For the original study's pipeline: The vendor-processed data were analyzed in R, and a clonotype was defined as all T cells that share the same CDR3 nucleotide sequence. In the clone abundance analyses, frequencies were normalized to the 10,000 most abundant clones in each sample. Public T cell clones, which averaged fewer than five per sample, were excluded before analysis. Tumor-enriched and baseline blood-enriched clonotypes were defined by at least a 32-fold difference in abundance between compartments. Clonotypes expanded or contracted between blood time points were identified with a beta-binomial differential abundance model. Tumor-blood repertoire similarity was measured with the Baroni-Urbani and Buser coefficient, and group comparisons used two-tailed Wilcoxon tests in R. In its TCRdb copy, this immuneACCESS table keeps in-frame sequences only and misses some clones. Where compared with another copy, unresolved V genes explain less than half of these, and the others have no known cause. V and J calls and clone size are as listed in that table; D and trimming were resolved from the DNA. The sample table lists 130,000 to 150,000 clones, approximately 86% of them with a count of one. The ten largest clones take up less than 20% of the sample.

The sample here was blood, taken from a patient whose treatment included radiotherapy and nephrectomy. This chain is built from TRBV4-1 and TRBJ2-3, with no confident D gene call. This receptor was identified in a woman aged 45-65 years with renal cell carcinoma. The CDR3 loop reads CASSQDLQTDTQYF. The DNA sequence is TGCGCCAGCAGCCAAGATTTACAGACAGATACGCAGTATTTT.